This T cell receptor (beta chain) was sequenced in a study of control samples from healthy donors and cancer patients. Germline V lookup: CDR1 MNHNS, CDR2 SASEGT. V lost 3 bases and J lost 0, with 6 bases in between. CDR3 length: 15 residues. The assay was immunoSEQ multiplex PCR, and TCRdb's table has in-frame clones only and misses some. The sample includes more than 100,000 clones, more than 85% of them seen just once. This chain uses TRBV6-1 with TRBJ2-6; TRBD2 might be the D (6 bases). The specimen was blood. The clonotype was recovered from a woman younger than 30 in good health. CDR3 in DNA: TGTGCCAGCAGTGATAGCGGCTCTGGGGCCAACGTCCTGACTTTC. Translation: CASSDSGSGANVLTF.